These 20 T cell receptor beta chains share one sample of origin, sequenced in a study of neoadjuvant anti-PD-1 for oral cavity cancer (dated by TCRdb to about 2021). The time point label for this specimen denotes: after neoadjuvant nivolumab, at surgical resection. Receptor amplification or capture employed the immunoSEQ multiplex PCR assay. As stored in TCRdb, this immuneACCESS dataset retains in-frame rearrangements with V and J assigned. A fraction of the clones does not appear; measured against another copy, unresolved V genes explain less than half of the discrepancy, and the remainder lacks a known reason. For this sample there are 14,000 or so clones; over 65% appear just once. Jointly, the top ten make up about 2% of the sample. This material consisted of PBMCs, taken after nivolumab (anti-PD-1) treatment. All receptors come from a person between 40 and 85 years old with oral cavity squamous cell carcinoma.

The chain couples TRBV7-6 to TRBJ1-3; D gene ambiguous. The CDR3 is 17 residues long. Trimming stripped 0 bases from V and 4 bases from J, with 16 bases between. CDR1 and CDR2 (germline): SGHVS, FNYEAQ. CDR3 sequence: CASSLAGPQMKGNTIYF. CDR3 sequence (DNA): TGTGCCAGCAGCTTAGCCGGACCGCAAATGAAAGGAAACACCATATATTTT.

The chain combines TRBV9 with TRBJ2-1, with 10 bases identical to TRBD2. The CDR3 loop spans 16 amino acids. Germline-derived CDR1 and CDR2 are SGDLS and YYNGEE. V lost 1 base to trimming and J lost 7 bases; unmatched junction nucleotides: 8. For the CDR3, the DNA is TGTGCCAGCAGCGTAAGTTCTAGCGGGAGTTCAAATGAGCAGTTCTTC. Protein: CASSVSSSGSSNEQFF.

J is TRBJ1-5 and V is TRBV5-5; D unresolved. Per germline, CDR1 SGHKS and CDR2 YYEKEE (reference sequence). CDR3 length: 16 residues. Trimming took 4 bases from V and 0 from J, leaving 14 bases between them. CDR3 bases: TGTGCCAGCAGCCCCGGGAGTTTATATAGCAATCAGCCCCAGCATTTT. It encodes CASSPGSLYSNQPQHF.

The CDR3 DNA follows: TGCAGCGCTGAGTCGACAGGGTCATACGAGCAGTACTTC. Amino acid sequence: CSAESTGSYEQYF. The chain has TRBV29-1 and TRBJ2-7; 7 bases fit TRBD1. The germline CDR1 and CDR2 sequences are SQVTM and ANQGSEA. The CDR3 spans 13 residues. V trimming: 7 bases; J trimming: 4 bases; junction bases outside the gene matches: 10.

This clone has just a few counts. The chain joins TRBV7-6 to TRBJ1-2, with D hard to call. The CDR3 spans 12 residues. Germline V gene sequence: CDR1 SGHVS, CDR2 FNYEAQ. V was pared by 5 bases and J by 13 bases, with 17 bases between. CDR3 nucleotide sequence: TGTGCCAGCAGCCACTACAACACGGCCTCCACCTTC. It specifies CASSHYNTASTF.

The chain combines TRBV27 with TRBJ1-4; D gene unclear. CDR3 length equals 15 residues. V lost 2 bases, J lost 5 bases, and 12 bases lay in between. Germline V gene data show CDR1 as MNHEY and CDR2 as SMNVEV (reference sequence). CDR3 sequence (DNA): TGTGCCAGCAGTTTACTAGGGCAGAGAAATGAAAAACTGTTTTTT. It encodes CASSLLGQRNEKLFF.

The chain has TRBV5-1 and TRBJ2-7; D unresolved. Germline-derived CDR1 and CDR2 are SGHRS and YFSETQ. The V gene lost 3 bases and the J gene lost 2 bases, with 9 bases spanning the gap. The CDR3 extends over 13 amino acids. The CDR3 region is CASSWKGPYEQYF. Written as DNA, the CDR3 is TGCGCCAGCAGCTGGAAGGGCCCCTACGAGCAGTACTTC.

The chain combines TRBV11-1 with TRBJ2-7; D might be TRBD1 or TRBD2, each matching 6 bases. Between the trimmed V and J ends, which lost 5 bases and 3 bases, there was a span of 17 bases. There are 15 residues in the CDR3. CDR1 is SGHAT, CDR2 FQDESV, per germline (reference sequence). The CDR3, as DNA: TGTGCCAGCAGCCCGGGGGTGGGACACCACTACGAGCAGTACTTC. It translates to CASSPGVGHHYEQYF. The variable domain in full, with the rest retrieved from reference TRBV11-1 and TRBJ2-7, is EAEVAQSPRYKITEKSQAVAFWCDPISGHATLYWYRQILGQGPELLVQFQDESVVDDSQLPKDRFSAERLKGVDSTLKIQPAELGDSAMYLCASSPGVGHHYEQYFGPGTRLTVT.

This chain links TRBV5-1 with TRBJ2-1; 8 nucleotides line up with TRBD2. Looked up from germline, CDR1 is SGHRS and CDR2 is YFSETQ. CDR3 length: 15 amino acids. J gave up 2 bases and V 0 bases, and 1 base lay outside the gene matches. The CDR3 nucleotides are TGCGCCAGCAGCTTGGACGGGGGGGCCTACAATGAGCAGTTCTTC. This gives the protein CASSLDGGAYNEQFF.

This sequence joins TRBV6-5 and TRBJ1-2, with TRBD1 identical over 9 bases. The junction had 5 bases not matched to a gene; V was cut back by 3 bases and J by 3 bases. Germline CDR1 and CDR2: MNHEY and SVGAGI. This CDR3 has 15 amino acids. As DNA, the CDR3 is TGTGCCAGCAGTTATGCACAGGGGGCTCACTATGGCTACACCTTC. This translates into CASSYAQGAHYGYTF.

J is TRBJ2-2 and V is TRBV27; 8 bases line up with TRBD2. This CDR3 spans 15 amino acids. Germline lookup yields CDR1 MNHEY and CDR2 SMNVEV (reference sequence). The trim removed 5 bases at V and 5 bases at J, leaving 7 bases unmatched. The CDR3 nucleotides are TGTGCCAGCAGTGATCGGCGGGAGGAAACCGGGGAGCTGTTTTTT. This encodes CASSDRREETGELFF.

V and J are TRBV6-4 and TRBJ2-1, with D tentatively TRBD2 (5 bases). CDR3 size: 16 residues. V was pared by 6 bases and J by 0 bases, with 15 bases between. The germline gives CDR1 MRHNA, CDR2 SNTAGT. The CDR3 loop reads CASRPSSLSSYNEQFF. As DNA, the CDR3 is TGTGCCAGCAGACCGTCTAGCCTGAGCTCCTACAATGAGCAGTTCTTC.

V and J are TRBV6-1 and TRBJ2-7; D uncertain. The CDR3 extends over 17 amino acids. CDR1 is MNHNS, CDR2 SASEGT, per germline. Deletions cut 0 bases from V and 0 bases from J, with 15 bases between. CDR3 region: CASSEALRSLSSYEQYF. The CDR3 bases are TGTGCCAGCAGTGAAGCGCTTCGTAGCCTTAGCTCCTACGAGCAGTACTTC.

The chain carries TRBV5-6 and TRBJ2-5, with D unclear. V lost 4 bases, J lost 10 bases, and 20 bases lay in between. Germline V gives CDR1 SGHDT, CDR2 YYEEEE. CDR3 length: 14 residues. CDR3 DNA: TGTGCCAGCAGCCGTTCCTGGCCCCAAACTCTCCAGTACTTC. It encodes CASSRSWPQTLQYF.

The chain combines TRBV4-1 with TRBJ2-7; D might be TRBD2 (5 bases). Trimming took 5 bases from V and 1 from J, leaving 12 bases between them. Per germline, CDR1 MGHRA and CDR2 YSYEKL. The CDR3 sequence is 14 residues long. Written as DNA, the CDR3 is TGCGCCAGCAGCAACGGCGGGCAGTCCTACGAGCAGTACTTC. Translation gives CASSNGGQSYEQYF.

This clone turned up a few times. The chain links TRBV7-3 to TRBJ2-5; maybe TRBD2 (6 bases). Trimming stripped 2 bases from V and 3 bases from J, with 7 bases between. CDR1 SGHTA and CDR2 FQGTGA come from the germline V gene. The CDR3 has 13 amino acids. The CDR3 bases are TGTGCCAGCAGCTTACGGGAGAAAGAGACCCAGTACTTC. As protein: CASSLREKETQYF.

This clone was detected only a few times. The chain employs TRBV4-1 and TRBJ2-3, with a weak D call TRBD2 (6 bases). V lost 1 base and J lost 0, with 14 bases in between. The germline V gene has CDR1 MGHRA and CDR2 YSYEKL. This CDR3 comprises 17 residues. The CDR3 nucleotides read TGCGCCAGCAGCCAAGGAGGGCGGGGCCCTAGCACAGATACGCAGTATTTT. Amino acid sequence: CASSQGGRGPSTDTQYF.

CDR3 nucleotide sequence: TGTGCCTGGGGTAGGGGGAACACTGAAGCTTTCTTT. Protein product: CAWGRGNTEAFF. The chain is built from TRBV30 and TRBJ1-1; perhaps TRBD1 as D (5 bases). This CDR3 is 12 amino acids long. V lost 5 bases and J 1 base, leaving 8 bases between the germline ends. The germline V gene has CDR1 GTSNPN and CDR2 SVGIG (reference sequence).

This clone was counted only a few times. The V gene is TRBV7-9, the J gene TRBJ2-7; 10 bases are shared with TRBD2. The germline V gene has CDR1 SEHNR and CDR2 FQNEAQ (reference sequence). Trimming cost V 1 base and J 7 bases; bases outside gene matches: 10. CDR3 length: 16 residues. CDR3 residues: CASSLEGLAGAGEQYF. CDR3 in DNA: TGTGCCAGCAGCTTAGAGGGGCTAGCGGGAGCGGGAGAGCAGTACTTC.

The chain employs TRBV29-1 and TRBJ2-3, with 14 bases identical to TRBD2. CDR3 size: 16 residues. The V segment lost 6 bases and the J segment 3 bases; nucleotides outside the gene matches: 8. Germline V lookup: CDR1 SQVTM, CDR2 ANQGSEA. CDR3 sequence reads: CSVGLAGVVETDTQYF. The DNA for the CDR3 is TGCAGCGTGGGACTAGCGGGAGTGGTTGAGACAGATACGCAGTATTTT.